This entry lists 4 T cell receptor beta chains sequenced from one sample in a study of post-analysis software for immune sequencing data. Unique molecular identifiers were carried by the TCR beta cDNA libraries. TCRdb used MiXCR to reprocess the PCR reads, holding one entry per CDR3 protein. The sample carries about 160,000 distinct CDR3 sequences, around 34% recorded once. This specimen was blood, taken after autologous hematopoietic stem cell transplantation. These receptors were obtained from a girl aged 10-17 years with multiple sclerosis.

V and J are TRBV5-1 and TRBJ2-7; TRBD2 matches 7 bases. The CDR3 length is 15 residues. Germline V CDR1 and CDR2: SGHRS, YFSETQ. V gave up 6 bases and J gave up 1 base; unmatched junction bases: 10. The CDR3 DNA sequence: TGCGCCAGCACCTATGGACTAGGCTTTTCCTACGAGCAGTACTTC. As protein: CASTYGLGFSYEQYF.

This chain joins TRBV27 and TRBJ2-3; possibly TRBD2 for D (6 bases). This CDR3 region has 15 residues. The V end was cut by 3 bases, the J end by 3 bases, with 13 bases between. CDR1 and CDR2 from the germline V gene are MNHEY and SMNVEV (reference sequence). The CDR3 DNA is TGTGCCAGCAGTTTTTTCCCTAGCGTGACAGATACGCAGTATTTT. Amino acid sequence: CASSFFPSVTDTQYF.

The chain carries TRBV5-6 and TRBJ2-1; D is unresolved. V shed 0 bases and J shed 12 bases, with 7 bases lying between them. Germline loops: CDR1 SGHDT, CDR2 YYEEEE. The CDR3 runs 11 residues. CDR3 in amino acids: CASSLGPWQFF. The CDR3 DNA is TGTGCCAGCAGCTTGGGACCTTGGCAGTTCTTC.

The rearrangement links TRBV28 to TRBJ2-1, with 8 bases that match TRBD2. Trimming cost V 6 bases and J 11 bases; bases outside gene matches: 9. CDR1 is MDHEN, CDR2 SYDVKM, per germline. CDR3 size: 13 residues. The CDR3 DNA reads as TGTGCCAGCAGGCCTCCGGGAGGGAATAAGCAGTTCTTC. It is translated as CASRPPGGNKQFF.